The sequence of this T cell receptor beta chain was determined in a study of T cell changes during pregnancy in multiple sclerosis. Data came from immunoSEQ multiplex PCR; TCRdb stores just in-frame clones and leaves some out. The data show about 110,000 clones, with about nine tenths seen just once and around 1.5% held by the top ten. Germline CDR1 is SGDLS and CDR2 is YYNGEE. This CDR3 contains 13 residues. Trimming shortened V by 3 bases and J by 4 bases, and 7 bases separated the two germline ends. The specimen comprised peripheral blood, sampled after pregnancy. This chain uses TRBV9 with TRBJ2-2; unclear D gene. This sequence originates from a female donor with multiple sclerosis, enrolled in a pregnancy study. The CDR3 region is CASSATATGELFF. In DNA, the CDR3 is TGTGCCAGCAGCGCAACAGCCACCGGGGAGCTGTTTTTT.